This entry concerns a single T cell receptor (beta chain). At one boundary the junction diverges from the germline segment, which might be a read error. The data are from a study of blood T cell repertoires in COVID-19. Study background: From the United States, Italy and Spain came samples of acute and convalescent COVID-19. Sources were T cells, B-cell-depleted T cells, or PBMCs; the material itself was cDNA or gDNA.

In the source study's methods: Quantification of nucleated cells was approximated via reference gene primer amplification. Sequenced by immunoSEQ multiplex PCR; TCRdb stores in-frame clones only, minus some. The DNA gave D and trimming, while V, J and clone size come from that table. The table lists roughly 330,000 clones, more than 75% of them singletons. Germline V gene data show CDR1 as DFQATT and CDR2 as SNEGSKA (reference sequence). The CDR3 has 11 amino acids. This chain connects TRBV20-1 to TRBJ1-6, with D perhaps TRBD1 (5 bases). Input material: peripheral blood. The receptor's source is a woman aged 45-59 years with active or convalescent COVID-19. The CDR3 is CSASPGINLPF. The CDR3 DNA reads TGCAGTGCTAGTCCAGGGATAAATCTGCCCTTT.